This TCR beta chain was retrieved from a study of shared clonotypes between healthy human individuals. This clone was observed once. Among the donors, all were Caucasian adults who lived in Nashville, Tennessee. CD45RA+ naive and CD45RA-negative memory subsets were separated from CD4+ cells. In the sorted-subset replicate PCRs, 200 ng DNA, 29,000 or so T cell genomes, was used. Profiling relied on immunoSEQ multiplex PCR, and the TCRdb table lists in-frame clones only, not all of them. The sample has millions of clones; roughly 93% are singletons. The sequenced sample consisted of naive CD4+ T cells from PBMCs. Subset described: CD45RA+ positively selected. This receptor was identified in a man in his late teens or twenties in good health. Some clones in this sample may be carry-over from other donors' samples.

The CDR3 DNA reads as TGTGCCACCCACCCGAAGGGGTGGAGCACCGGGGAGCTGTTTTTT. Encoded protein: CATHPKGWSTGELFF. The chain couples TRBV5-4 to TRBJ2-2, with D maybe TRBD1 (5 bases). CDR1 and CDR2 (germline): SGHNT, YYREEE (reference sequence). This CDR3 has 15 amino acids. V lost 9 bases and J 4 bases, leaving 19 bases between the germline ends.